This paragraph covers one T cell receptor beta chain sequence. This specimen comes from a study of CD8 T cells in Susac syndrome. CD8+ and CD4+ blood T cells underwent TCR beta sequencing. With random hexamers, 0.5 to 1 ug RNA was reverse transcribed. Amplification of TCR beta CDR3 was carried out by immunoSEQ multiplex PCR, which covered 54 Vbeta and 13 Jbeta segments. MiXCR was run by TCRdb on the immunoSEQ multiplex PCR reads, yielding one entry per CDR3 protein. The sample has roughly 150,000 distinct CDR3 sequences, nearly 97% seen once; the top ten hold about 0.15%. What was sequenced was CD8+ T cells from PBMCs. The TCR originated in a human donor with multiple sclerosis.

The CDR3 sequence is CAWSAGQGDEQYF. Written as DNA, the CDR3 is TGTGCCTGGAGTGCCGGACAGGGGGACGAGCAGTACTTC. The chain uses TRBV30 and TRBJ2-7; TRBD1 matches at 10 bases. J lost 5 bases, V lost 1 base, and 2 bases had no gene match. Germline values: CDR1 GTSNPN, CDR2 SVGIG (reference sequence). The CDR3 extends over 13 amino acids.